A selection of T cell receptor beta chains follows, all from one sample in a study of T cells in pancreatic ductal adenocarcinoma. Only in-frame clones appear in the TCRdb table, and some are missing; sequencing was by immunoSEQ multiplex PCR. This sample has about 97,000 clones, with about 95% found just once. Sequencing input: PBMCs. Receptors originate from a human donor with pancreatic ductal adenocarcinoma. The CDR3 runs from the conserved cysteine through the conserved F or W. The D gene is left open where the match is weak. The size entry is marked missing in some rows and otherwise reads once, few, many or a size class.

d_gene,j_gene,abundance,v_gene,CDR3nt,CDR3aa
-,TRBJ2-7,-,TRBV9,TGTGCCAGCAGCGTAGCTAGCGAAACCTACGAGCAGTACTTC,CASSVASETYEQYF
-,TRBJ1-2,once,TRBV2,TGTGCCAGCAGTGAAGTCTTACAGGGCTTCTATGGCTACACCTTC,CASSEVLQGFYGYTF
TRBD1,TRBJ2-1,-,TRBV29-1,TGCAGCGCCCACGGACAGGGTGGAAATGAGCAGTTCTTC,CSAHGQGGNEQFF
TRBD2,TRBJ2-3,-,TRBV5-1,TGCGCCAGCAGCTGGCTCGTTGCGGGAGAGTACGATACGCAGTATTTT,CASSWLVAGEYDTQYF
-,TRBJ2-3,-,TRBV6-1,TGTGCCAGCAGTGAAGCGCTGGGCAGTAGCACAGATACGCAGTATTTT,CASSEALGSSTDTQYF
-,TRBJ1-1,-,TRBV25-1,TGTGCCAGCAGCAGGAACACTGAAGCTTTCTTT,CASSRNTEAFF
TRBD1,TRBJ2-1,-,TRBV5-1,TGCGCCAGCAGCTTGCAAGGGGGCGCGGGCAATGAGCAGTTCTTC,CASSLQGGAGNEQFF
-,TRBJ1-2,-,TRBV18,TGTGCCAGCTCACCACCAAGCGGGGAACTAGGTGGCTACACCTTC,CASSPPSGELGGYTF
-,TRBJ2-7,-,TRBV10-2,TGCGCCAGCAGTGAGTCAGGACAAAACTACGAGCAGTACTTC,CASSESGQNYEQYF
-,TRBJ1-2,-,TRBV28,TGTGCCAGCAGTTTGCAGCCGAGGGACTATGGCTACACCTTC,CASSLQPRDYGYTF
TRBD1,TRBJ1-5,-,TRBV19,TGTGCCAGTAGTGGGACAGCAGATAGCAATCAGCCCCAGCATTTT,CASSGTADSNQPQHF
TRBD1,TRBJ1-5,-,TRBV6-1,TGTGCCAGCAGTACCAACAGGGGGCAGGGGCAGCCCCAGCATTTT,CASSTNRGQGQPQHF
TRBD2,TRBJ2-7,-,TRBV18,TGTGCCAGCTCACGCACTAGCGGGATGTCCTACGAGCAGTACTTC,CASSRTSGMSYEQYF
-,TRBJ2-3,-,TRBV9,TGTGCCAGCAGCGGCCCCGGGGGAGGCACAGATACGCAGTATTTT,CASSGPGGGTDTQYF
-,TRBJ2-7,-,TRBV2,TGTGCCAGCAGGGGCCTTATGGAGCAGTACTTC,CASRGLMEQYF
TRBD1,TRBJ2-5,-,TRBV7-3,TGTGCCAGCAGCCAGACAGGGAACCAAGAGACCCAGTACTTC,CASSQTGNQETQYF
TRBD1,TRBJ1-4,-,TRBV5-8,TGTGCCAGCAGCTCCCGCGGACAGGAAGAAAAACTGTTTTTT,CASSSRGQEEKLFF
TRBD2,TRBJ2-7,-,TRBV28,TGTGCCAGCAGTCCATGGGGACTAGCGGACTCCTACGAGCAGTACTTC,CASSPWGLADSYEQYF
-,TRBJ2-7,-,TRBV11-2,TGTGCCAGCAGCGGGGGCGCCCCCGGCGCCGAGCAGTACTTC,CASSGGAPGAEQYF
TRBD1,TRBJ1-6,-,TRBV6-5,TGTGCCAGCAGTTCCCCCGGGACAGGGAATTCACCCCTCCACTTT,CASSSPGTGNSPLHF
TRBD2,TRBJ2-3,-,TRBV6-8,TGTGCCAGCGGGACTAGCGGGAGTCATACGCAGTATTTT,CASGTSGSHTQYF
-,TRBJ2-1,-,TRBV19,TGTGCCAGTAGTATAGGAGGATACTCCTACAATGAGCAGTTCTTC,CASSIGGYSYNEQFF
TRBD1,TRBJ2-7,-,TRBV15,TGTGCCACCTCGGCGTGGGACAGGGTCTCCTACGAGCAGTACTTC,CATSAWDRVSYEQYF
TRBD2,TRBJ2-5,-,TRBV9,TGTGCCAGCAGCGTAGGGGTAGCGGGAGGGCAAGAGACCCAGTACTTC,CASSVGVAGGQETQYF
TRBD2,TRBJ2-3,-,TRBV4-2,TGTGCCAGCAGCCCGGATCGTAGCGGGACCGGAGATACGCAGTATTTT,CASSPDRSGTGDTQYF
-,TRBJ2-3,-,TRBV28,TGTGCCAGCATGCGGGCTAGCGGCACAGATACGCAGTATTTT,CASMRASGTDTQYF
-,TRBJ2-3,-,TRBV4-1,TGCGCCAGCAGCCAAGTTCGTAACAGTCAAAACACAGATACGCAGTATTTT,CASSQVRNSQNTDTQYF
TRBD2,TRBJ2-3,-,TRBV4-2,TGTGCCAGCAGCCAAGATAGCGGGAGGTTCACAGATACGCAGTATTTT,CASSQDSGRFTDTQYF
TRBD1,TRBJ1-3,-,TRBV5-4,TGTGCCAGCAGCACCGGACAGGGAGGAAACACCATATATTTT,CASSTGQGGNTIYF
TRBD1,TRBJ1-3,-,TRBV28,TGTGCCAGCAGTTTATTAACAGGGGCTGGAAACACCATATATTTT,CASSLLTGAGNTIYF